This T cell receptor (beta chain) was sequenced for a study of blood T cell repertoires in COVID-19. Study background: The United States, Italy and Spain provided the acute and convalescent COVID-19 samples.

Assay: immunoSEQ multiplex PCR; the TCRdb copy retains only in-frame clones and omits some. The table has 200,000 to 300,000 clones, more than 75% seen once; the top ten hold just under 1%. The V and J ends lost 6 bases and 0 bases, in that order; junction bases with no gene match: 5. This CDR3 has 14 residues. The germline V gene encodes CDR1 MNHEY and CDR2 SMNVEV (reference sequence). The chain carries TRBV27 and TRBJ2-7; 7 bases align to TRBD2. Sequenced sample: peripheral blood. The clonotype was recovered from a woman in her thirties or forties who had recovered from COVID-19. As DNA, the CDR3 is TGTGCCAGCAGGCTAGCGGCCAGCTCCTACGAGCAGTACTTC. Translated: CASRLAASSYEQYF.